This TCR beta chain stems from a study of blood T cells in healthy people across ages. With a J-beta primer mix and a sample-barcoded 5' primer, a second PCR ran about 6 to 11 cycles. Each of the samples gave a minimum of 2.5 million paired-end reads that contained CDR3. TCRdb re-derived calls from the 5' RACE reads in MiXCR, one entry per CDR3 protein. The table shows approximately 800,000 distinct CDR3 sequences, with roughly 25% occurring only once. Per germline, CDR1 SGHTA and CDR2 FQGNSA. V shed 6 bases and J 7 bases; nucleotides not matched to a gene: 7. This CDR3 region has 15 residues. This clonotype was observed a handful of times. This same sample was also part of a study on T cells of mothers and their children.

This clonotype was obtained from a boy younger than 18 in good health. The chain is built from TRBV7-2 and TRBJ1-6; 9 bases match TRBD1. Specimen: blood. CDR3 bases: TGTGCCAGCAGGTGGACAGGGGTCGGAAATTCACCCCTCCACTTT. It is translated as CASRWTGVGNSPLHF.